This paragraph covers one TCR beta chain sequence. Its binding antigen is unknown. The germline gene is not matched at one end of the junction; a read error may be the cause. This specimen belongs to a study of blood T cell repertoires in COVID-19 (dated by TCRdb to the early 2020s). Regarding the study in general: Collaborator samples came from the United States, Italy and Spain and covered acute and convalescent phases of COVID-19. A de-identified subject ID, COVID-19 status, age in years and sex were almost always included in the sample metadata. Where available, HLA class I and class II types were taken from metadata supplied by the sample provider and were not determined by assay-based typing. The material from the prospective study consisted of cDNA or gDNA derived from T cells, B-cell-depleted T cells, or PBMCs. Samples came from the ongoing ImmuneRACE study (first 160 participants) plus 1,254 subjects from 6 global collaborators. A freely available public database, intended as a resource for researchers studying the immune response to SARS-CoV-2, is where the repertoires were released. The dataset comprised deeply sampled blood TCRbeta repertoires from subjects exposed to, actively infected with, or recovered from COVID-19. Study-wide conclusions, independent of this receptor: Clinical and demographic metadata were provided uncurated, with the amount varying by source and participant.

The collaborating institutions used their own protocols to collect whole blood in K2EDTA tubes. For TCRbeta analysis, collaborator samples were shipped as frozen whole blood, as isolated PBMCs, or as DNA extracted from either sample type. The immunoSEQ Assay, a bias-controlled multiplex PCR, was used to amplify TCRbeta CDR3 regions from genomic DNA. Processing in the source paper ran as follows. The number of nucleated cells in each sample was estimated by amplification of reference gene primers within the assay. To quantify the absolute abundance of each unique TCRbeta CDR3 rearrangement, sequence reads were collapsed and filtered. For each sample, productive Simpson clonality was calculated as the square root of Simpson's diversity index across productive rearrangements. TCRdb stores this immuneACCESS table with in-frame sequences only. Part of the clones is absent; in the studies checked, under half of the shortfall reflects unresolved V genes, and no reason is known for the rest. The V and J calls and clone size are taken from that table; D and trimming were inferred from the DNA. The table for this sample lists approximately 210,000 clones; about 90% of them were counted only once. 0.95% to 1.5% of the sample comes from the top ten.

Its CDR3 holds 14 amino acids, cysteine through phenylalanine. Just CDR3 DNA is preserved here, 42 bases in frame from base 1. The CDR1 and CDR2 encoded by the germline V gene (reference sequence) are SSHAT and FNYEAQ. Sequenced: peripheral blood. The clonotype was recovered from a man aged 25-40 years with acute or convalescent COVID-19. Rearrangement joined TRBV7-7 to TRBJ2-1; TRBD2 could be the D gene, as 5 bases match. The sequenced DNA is TGTGCTAGCAGCCCGGACTCGTCCTACAATGAGCAGTTCTTC. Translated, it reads CASSPDSSYNEQFF.